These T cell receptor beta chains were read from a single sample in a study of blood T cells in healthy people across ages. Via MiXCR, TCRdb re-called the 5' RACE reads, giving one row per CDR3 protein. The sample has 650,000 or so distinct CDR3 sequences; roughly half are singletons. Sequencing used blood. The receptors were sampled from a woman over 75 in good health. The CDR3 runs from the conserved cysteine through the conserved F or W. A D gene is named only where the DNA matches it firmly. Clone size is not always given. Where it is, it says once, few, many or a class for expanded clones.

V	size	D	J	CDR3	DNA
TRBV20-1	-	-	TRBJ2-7	CSANGLNRQGLVNEQYF	TGCAGTGCTAACGGGCTCAATCGACAGGGACTCGTCAATGAGCAGTACTTC
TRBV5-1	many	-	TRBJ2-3	CASSLERQFNTDTQYF	TGCGCCAGCAGCTTGGAGCGGCAGTTTAACACAGATACGCAGTATTTT
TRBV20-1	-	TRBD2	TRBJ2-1	CSAWSGTIDNEQFF	TGCAGTGCTTGGAGCGGGACCATCGACAATGAGCAGTTCTTC
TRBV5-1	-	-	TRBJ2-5	CASSRDQYNEQYF	TGCGCCAGCAGCCGGGACCAATACAATGAGCAGTACTTC
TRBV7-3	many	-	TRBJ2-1	CASSLGRQGYNEQFF	TGTGCCAGCAGCTTAGGGAGACAAGGCTACAATGAGCAGTTCTTC
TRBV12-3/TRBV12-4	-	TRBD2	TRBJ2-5	CASSLGQRGQETQYF	TGTGCCAGCAGTTTAGGGCAGCGGGGGCAAGAGACCCAGTACTTC
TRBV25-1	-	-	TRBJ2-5	CASSAAGAETQYF	TGTGCCAGCAGTGCGGCAGGGGCGGAGACCCAGTACTTC
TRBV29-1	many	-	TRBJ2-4	CSVEEALRLDRAKNIQYF	TGCAGCGTTGAAGAGGCCCTAAGACTCGACAGGGCCAAAAACATTCAGTACTTC
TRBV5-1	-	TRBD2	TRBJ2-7	CASSISGGGNEQYF	TGCGCCAGCAGCATTAGCGGGGGGGGCAATGAGCAGTACTTC
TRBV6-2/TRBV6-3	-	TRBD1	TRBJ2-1	CASSYPRQGGNEQFF	TGTGCCAGCAGTTACCCGAGACAGGGGGGCAATGAGCAGTTCTTC
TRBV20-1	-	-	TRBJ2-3	CSARDRVKNTDTQYF	TGCAGTGCTAGAGATAGGGTAAAGAACACAGATACGCAGTATTTT
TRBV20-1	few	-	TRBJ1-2	CSARAGRDYGYTF	TGCAGTGCTAGGGCCGGGAGAGACTATGGCTACACCTTC
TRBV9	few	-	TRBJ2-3	CASTNRGLRTDTQYF	TGTGCCAGCACCAACCGGGGACTCCGCACAGATACGCAGTATTTT
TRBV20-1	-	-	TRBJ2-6	CSARDEEGPGANVLTF	TGCAGTGCTAGAGATGAAGAGGGACCTGGGGCCAACGTCCTGACTTTC
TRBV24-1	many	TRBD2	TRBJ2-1	CATSDASGRYNEQFF	TGTGCCACCAGTGACGCTAGCGGGAGATACAATGAGCAGTTCTTC
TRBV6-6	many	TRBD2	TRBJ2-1	CASSPYRGSGYNEQFF	TGTGCCAGCAGTCCCTATCGCGGGAGCGGGTACAATGAGCAGTTCTTC
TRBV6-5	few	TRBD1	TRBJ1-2	CASSYRETGSGDNGYTF	TGTGCCAGCAGTTACCGGGAGACAGGGTCAGGAGATAATGGCTACACCTTC
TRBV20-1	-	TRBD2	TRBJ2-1	CSASRPWTSGLWGEQFF	TGCAGTGCTAGCCGACCGTGGACTAGCGGACTATGGGGTGAGCAGTTCTTC
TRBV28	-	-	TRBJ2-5	CASSLWQGQETQYF	TGTGCCAGCAGTTTATGGCAGGGCCAAGAGACCCAGTACTTC
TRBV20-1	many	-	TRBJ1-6	CSAGGQTNSPLHF	TGCAGTGCCGGTGGACAGACAAATTCACCCCTCCACTTT
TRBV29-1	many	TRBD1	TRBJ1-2	CSVGGQRSSNYGYTF	TGCAGCGTTGGGGGACAGAGATCTTCTAACTATGGCTACACCTTC
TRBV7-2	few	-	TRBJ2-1	CASSSDYEPYNEQFF	TGTGCCAGCAGCTCCGACTACGAGCCCTACAATGAGCAGTTCTTC
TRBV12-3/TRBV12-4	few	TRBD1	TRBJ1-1	CASSWTGDNTEAFF	TGTGCCAGCAGTTGGACAGGAGATAACACTGAAGCTTTCTTT
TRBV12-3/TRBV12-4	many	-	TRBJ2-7	CASSLTAYEQYF	TGTGCCAGCAGTTTGACAGCCTACGAGCAGTACTTC
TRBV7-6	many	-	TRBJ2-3	CASSINSLRRTDTQYF	TGTGCCAGCAGTATTAACTCCCTCCGGCGGACAGATACGCAGTATTTT
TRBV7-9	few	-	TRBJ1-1	CASSSLGAAFF	TGTGCCAGCAGCTCCCTCGGAGCGGCTTTCTTT
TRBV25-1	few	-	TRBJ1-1	CASTGAQNTEAFF	TGTGCCAGCACGGGCGCCCAGAACACTGAAGCTTTCTTT
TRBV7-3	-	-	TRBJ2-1	CASSLEGGGPYNEQFF	TGTGCCAGCAGCTTAGAAGGCGGGGGCCCCTACAATGAGCAGTTCTTC
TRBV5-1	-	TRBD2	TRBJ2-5	CASSLGLAGADEQYF	TGCGCCAGCAGCTTGGGACTAGCGGGAGCCGATGAGCAGTACTTC
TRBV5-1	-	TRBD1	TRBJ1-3	CASSWGRGPGNTIYF	TGCGCCAGCAGCTGGGGCAGGGGGCCTGGAAACACCATATATTTT
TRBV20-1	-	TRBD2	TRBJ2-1	CSARDLDGGVDNEQFF	TGCAGTGCTAGAGATCTAGACGGGGGGGTAGACAATGAGCAGTTCTTC
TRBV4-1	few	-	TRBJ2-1	CASSQSGGGIRNEQFF	TGCGCCAGCAGCCAATCGGGAGGGGGCATAAGAAATGAGCAGTTCTTC
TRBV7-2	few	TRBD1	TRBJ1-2	CASSLMTGGQYGYTF	TGTGCCAGCAGCTTAATGACAGGGGGCCAATATGGCTACACCTTC
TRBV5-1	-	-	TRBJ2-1	CASSLEGGAYSEQFF	TGCGCCAGCAGCTTGGAAGGAGGGGCCTACAGTGAGCAGTTCTTC
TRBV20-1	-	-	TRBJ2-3	CSARVHTTDTQYF	TGCAGTGCTAGAGTTCACACCACAGATACGCAGTATTTT
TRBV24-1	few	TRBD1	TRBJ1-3	CATSEGPTELDRAGNTIYF	TGTGCCACCAGTGAAGGTCCGACCGAATTGGACAGGGCTGGAAACACCATATATTTT
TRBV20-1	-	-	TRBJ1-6	CSAGRRAGISNSPLHF	TGCAGTGCGGGACGAAGAGCGGGAATTTCCAATTCACCCCTCCACTTT
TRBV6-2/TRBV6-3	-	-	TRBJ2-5	CASSADGNQETQYF	TGTGCCAGCAGCGCAGACGGAAACCAAGAGACCCAGTACTTC
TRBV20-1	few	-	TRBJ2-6	CSARTVSGANVLTF	TGCAGTGCTAGAACCGTGTCTGGGGCCAACGTCCTGACTTTC
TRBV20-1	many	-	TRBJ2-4	CSAGVRNIQYF	TGCAGTGCTGGCGTTAGGAACATTCAGTACTTC
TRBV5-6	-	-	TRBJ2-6	CASTAPDSGTNVLTF	TGTGCCAGCACAGCCCCGGACTCTGGGACCAACGTCCTGACTTTC
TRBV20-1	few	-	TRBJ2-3	CSASWPGTPTSTDTQYF	TGCAGTGCTAGTTGGCCAGGGACCCCAACCAGCACAGATACGCAGTATTTT
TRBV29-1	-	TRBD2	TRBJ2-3	CSVEEALGLEGYF	TGCAGCGTTGAAGAGGCCCTGGGACTAGAGGGGTATTTT
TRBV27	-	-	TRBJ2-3	CASRPITISDTQYF	TGTGCCAGCCGTCCCATTACTATTTCAGATACGCAGTATTTT
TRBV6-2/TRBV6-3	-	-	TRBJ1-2	CASSFVGRAYGYTF	TGTGCCAGCAGTTTCGTCGGGAGAGCCTATGGCTACACCTTC
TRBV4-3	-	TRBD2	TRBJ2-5	CASSRVLAGGGTQYF	TGCGCCAGCAGCCGAGTTCTAGCGGGGGGTGGGACCCAGTACTTC
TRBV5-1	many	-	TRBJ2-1	CASSQGGIDEQFF	TGCGCCAGCAGCCAAGGGGGGATCGATGAGCAGTTCTTC
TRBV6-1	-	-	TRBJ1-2	CASSDGARLGGYTF	TGTGCCAGCAGCGACGGGGCAAGGCTCGGGGGCTACACCTTC
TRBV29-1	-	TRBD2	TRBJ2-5	CSMVGTSGRGEQYF	TGCAGCATGGTTGGGACTAGCGGGAGGGGTGAGCAGTACTTC
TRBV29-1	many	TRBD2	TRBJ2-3	CSGGSGSPSTDTQYF	TGCAGCGGGGGTAGCGGGAGCCCTAGCACAGATACGCAGTATTTT
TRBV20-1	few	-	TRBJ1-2	CTTKRTGYGYTF	TGCACGACAAAGCGCACGGGCTATGGCTACACCTTC
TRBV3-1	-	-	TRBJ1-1	CASSHLRVKGTEAFF	TGTGCCAGCAGCCACCTCAGGGTAAAGGGCACTGAAGCTTTCTTT
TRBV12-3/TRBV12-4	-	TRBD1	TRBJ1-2	CASSLRRGDYGYTF	TGTGCCAGCAGTTTGCGCAGGGGGGACTATGGCTACACCTTC
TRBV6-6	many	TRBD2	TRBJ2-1	CASGAGRDNEQFF	TGTGCCAGCGGGGCAGGGAGGGACAATGAGCAGTTCTTC
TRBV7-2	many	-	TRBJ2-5	CASSLEGGRDTQYF	TGTGCCAGCAGCTTAGAAGGCGGTAGGGACACCCAGTACTTC
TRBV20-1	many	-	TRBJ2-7	CSADALVVKDRSSYEQYF	TGCAGTGCGGACGCACTAGTGGTTAAAGATCGGAGCTCCTACGAGCAGTACTTC
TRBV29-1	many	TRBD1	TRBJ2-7	CSVVFIRDRSSYEQYF	TGCAGCGTTGTTTTTATCCGGGACAGGAGCTCCTACGAGCAGTACTTC
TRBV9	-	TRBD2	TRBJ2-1	CASSVDPSGGSYNEQFF	TGTGCCAGCAGCGTAGATCCTAGCGGGGGGTCCTACAATGAGCAGTTCTTC
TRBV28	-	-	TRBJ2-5	CASSFSQQETQYF	TGTGCCAGCAGTTTTAGCCAGCAAGAGACCCAGTACTTC
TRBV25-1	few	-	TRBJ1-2	CASSDSFGYTF	TGTGCCAGCAGTGACAGTTTTGGCTACACCTTC